The 21 T cell receptor beta chains below all came from one sample that was sequenced in a study of metastatic and nonmetastatic thyroid tumors. Patients underwent thyroid surgery, and none had received any treatment before it. TCRdb reassembled clones from the PCR reads with MiXCR. The table includes fewer than 50,000 clones, around 28% detected once. The sample taken for sequencing was blood. These receptors all stem from a male donor with papillary thyroid cancer or a benign thyroid nodule (not recorded which). Some clones in this sample may be carry-over from other donors' samples.

Details on this clone: Compared with germline, one end of the junction differs, possibly owing to a read error. Here the CDR3 DNA reads TGTGACAGCAAGGTTGGGGGCATCACAGAAGCTTTCTTT. Its translation is CDSKVGGITEAFF. The rearrangement links TRBV2 to TRBJ1-1; a weak D match, TRBD1 (6 bases). This CDR3 region has 13 residues. The germline V gene has CDR1 SNHLY and CDR2 FYNNEI.

The chain combines TRBV5-1 with TRBJ2-1; D is ambiguous. Trimming took off 4 bases at V and 9 bases at J, with 11 bases between the two ends. The CDR3 length is 12 residues. CDR1 is SGHRS, CDR2 YFSETQ, per germline. The CDR3 sequence: CASSTLEVEQFF. DNA of the CDR3: TGCGCCAGCAGCACCTTAGAGGTTGAGCAGTTCTTC.

In its sample, this clone was seen once. The chain uses TRBV2 and TRBJ1-5; tentative D call: TRBD1 (6 bases). V was pared by 3 bases and J by 4 bases, with 16 bases between. The CDR3 consists of 16 residues. The germline CDR1 and CDR2 sequences are SNHLY and FYNNEI. In nucleotides, the CDR3 is TGTGCCAGCAGTGATGGGGACACCCAAGGGAATCAGCCCCAGCATTTT. It translates to CASSDGDTQGNQPQHF.

This clone is termed medium-sized. The CDR3 sequence is CASSLRYTDQGAYEQYF. CDR3 in DNA: TGTGCCAGCAGCCTCCGGTACACAGATCAGGGGGCCTACGAGCAGTACTTC. V gene TRBV28 combines with J gene TRBJ2-7, with 7 bases identical to TRBD1. This CDR3 has 17 amino acids. Looked up from germline, CDR1 is MDHEN and CDR2 is SYDVKM. The trim removed 6 bases at V and 2 bases at J, leaving 16 bases unmatched. Together with reference TRBV28 and TRBJ2-7, the CDR3 gives the full variable domain: DVKVTQSSRYLVKRTGEKVFLECVQDMDHENMFWYRQDPGLGLRLIYFSYDVKMKEKGDIPEGYSVSREKKERFSLILESASTNQTSMYLCASSLRYTDQGAYEQYFGPGTRLTVT.

V and J are TRBV6-5 and TRBJ1-1; no clear D. The CDR3 length is 11 residues. The V gene's germline CDR1 is MNHEY and CDR2 SVGAGI. Trimming removed 3 bases at V and 11 bases at J, with 10 bases between. CDR3 coding DNA: TGTGCCAGCAGTTATTCTAATTGGGCTTTCTTT. Translating it yields CASSYSNWAFF.

The chain joins TRBV28 to TRBJ1-1, with no clear D. From germline, CDR1 is MDHEN and CDR2 SYDVKM. This CDR3 contains 15 residues. The CDR3 loop is CPNTPPGGRYTEAFF. The CDR3 DNA is TGTCCCAACACCCCCCCTGGAGGTAGGTACACTGAAGCTTTCTTT.

As concerns this clone: Relative to the germline gene, one junction end is altered; a read error may explain this. The rearrangement uses TRBV12-3 or TRBV12-4 and TRBJ2-1; weak D call: TRBD1 (6 bases). The CDR3 is made up of 15 amino acids. As DNA, the CDR3 is TGTGCCAGCCATTTCGACAGGCGGTGTAAGAATGATCAGTTCTTC. Protein sequence: CASHFDRRCKNDQFF.

The chain joins TRBV12-3 or TRBV12-4 to TRBJ1-2, with D hard to call. V gave up 3 bases and J gave up 4 bases, with 9 bases separating them. The CDR3 loop spans 13 amino acids. This chain's CDR3 is CASSLERPYGYTF. DNA for the CDR3: TGTGCCAGCAGTTTGGAAAGACCCTATGGCTACACCTTC.

V gene TRBV19 combines with J gene TRBJ1-5, with D hard to call. CDR1 is LNHDA, CDR2 SQIVND, per germline (reference sequence). This CDR3 is 15 amino acids long. Trimming shortened V by 5 bases and J by 0 bases, and 11 bases separated the two germline ends. The CDR3 DNA reads as TGTGCCAGTAGTCCACCGGCCTATAGCAATCAGCCCCAGCATTTT. Protein product: CASSPPAYSNQPQHF.

In its sample, this clone was seen many times. The rearrangement uses TRBV20-1 and TRBJ1-2; no firm D call. Between the trimmed V and J ends, which lost 0 bases and 0 bases, there was a span of 5 bases. The germline V gene encodes CDR1 DFQATT and CDR2 SNEGSKA (reference sequence). This CDR3 spans 13 amino acids. The CDR3 here is CSARDETNYGYTF. In DNA form, the CDR3 reads TGCAGTGCTAGAGATGAAACTAACTATGGCTACACCTTC.

The chain uses TRBV5-1 and TRBJ2-7, with 10 bases aligning to TRBD1. The junction had 3 bases not matched to a gene; V was cut back by 2 bases and J by 7 bases. From germline, CDR1 is SGHRS and CDR2 YFSETQ. The CDR3 is 13 residues long. In nucleotides, the CDR3 is TGCGCCAGCAGCTTCGGGACAGGGGAAGAGCAGTACTTC. Its translation is CASSFGTGEEQYF.

This clone was seen many times. The rearrangement joins TRBV2 to TRBJ2-3, with a tentative D call TRBD1 (5 bases). The CDR3 runs to 13 residues. Per germline, CDR1 SNHLY and CDR2 FYNNEI. Between the trimmed V and J ends, which lost 6 bases and 1 base, there was a span of 8 bases. The CDR3 region has the DNA TGTGCCAGCAGCTCACAGGGCACAGATACGCAGTATTTT. It encodes CASSSQGTDTQYF.

This clone occurred a few times. J is TRBJ2-3 and V is TRBV7-8; tentatively, D is TRBD2 (6 bases). Trimming stripped 3 bases from V and 2 bases from J, with 12 bases between. Germline CDR1 is SGHVS and CDR2 is FQNEAQ. This CDR3 has 15 residues. Here the CDR3 reads CASSFSSGNTDTQYF. The CDR3 DNA is TGTGCCAGCAGCTTCAGTAGCGGAAACACAGATACGCAGTATTTT.

For this clone: A read error may be the cause here, since a much bigger clone is one base away. The chain links TRBV20-1 to TRBJ2-5; D is uncertain. The CDR3 is 12 residues long. The V gene's germline CDR1 is DFQATT and CDR2 SNEGSKA (reference sequence). V was trimmed by 3 bases and J by 13 bases, leaving 18 bases between them. The CDR3 nucleotides read TGCAGTGCTAGCAGACCAACTGGCCCTCCGTACTTC. It encodes CSASRPTGPPYF.

This chain uses TRBV20-1 with TRBJ2-7; TRBD2 might be the D (6 bases). The CDR3 has 13 amino acids. The V and J ends lost 2 bases and 4 bases respectively, with 12 bases between them. Germline V lookup: CDR1 DFQATT, CDR2 SNEGSKA (reference sequence). Here the CDR3 DNA reads TGCAGTGCTAGACGGGGGAACGGTTACGAGCAGTACTTC. The encoded protein is CSARRGNGYEQYF.

This clone was seen at least ten times. The J gene is TRBJ2-7, the V gene TRBV20-1, with 8 bases lining up with TRBD2. The CDR3 is 13 residues long. Germline V gives CDR1 DFQATT, CDR2 SNEGSKA (reference sequence). The DNA of the CDR3 is TGCACTACCGTCCGGGGGGGCTCATGGGAGCAGTACTTC. It codes for CTTVRGGSWEQYF.

This clone was seen many times. This chain uses TRBV30 with TRBJ2-7; TRBD2 agrees at 7 bases. Germline V gene sequence: CDR1 GTSNPN, CDR2 SVGIG (reference sequence). The CDR3 spans 15 residues. The V segment lost 5 bases and the J segment 1 base; nucleotides outside the gene matches: 11. The CDR3 DNA reads as TGTGCCTGGGGGTTTGGCGGGAGCGTTTCCTACGAGCAGTACTTC. Translated, it gives CAWGFGGSVSYEQYF.

The chain recombines TRBV20-1 with TRBJ2-3; TRBD2 matches 7 bases. The CDR3 sequence is 12 residues long. From germline, CDR1 is DFQATT and CDR2 SNEGSKA (reference sequence). The V and J ends lost 6 bases and 12 bases, in that order; junction bases with no gene match: 12. In DNA, the CDR3 is TGCAGTGCGAGCAGGTCGGGAGGTGATCAGTATTTT. Translated, it gives CSASRSGGDQYF.

The V call is TRBV25-1, the J call TRBJ2-7; D unclear. V was clipped by 2 bases and J by 6 bases, with 8 bases between them. This CDR3 comprises 12 residues. CDR1 is MGHDK, CDR2 SYGVNS, per germline. CDR3 protein: CASSEVNGEQYF. As DNA, the CDR3 is TGTGCCAGCAGTGAAGTAAATGGCGAGCAGTACTTC.

Judged by abundance, this clone is medium-sized. The V gene is TRBV6-1, the J gene TRBJ2-7; D possibly uses TRBD1 or TRBD2 (5 bases each). The germline V gene encodes CDR1 MNHNS and CDR2 SASEGT. The CDR3 is made up of 13 amino acids. Trimming pared 8 bases from V and 6 bases from J, leaving 17 bases between. The CDR3 DNA follows: TGTGCCAGCCAAAGCGACAGACGGGGCGAGCAGTACTTC. Its protein product is CASQSDRRGEQYF.

There are many counts of this clone. The chain uses TRBV20-1 and TRBJ2-7; TRBD2 agrees at 14 bases. CDR1 is DFQATT and CDR2 is SNEGSKA in the germline V gene (reference sequence). The CDR3 runs 15 residues. Trimming took 1 base from V and 4 from J; bases not matched to a gene: 3. As DNA, the CDR3 is TGCAGTGCTAGAGCGACTAGCGGGGGGGCATACGAGCAGTACTTC. Translating it yields CSARATSGGAYEQYF.